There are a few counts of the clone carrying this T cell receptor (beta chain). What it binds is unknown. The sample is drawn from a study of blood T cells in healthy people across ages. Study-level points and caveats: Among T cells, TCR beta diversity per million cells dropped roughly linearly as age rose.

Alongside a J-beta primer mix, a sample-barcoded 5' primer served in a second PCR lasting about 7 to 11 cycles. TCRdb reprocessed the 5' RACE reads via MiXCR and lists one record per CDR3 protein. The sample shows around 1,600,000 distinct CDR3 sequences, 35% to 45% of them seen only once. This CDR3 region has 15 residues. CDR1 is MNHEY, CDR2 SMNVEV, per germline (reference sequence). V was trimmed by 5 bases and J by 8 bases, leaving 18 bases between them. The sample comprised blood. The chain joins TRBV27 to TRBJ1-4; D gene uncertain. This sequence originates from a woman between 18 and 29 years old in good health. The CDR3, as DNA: TGTGCCAGCAGTCGCAAGCCGCGTCGGGAAGAAAAACTGTTTTTT. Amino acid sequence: CASSRKPRREEKLFF.